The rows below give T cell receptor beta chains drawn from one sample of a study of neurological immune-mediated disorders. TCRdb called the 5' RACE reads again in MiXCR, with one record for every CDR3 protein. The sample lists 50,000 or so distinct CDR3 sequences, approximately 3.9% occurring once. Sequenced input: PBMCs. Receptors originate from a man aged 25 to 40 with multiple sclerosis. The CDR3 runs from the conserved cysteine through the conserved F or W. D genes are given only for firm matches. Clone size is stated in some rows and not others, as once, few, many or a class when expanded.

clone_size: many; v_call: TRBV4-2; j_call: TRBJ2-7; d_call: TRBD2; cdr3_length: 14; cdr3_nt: TGTGCCAGCAGCCAAGAAGCGGGAGGCTACGAGCAGTACTTC; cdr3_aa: CASSQEAGGYEQYF
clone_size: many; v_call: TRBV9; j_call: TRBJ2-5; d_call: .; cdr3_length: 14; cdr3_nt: TGTGCCAGCAGCGGAAGGACATCTCAAGAGACCCAGTACTTC; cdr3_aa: CASSGRTSQETQYF
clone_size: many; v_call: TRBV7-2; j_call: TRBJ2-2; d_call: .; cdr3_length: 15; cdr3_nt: TGTGCCAGCAGCTTAGGGGCGGTTAACACCGGGGAGCTGTTTTTT; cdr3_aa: CASSLGAVNTGELFF
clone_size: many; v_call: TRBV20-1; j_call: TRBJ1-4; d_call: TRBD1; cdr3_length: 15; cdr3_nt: TGCAGTGCGCATACCCCCGGGACAGGGGTTGAAAAACTGTTTTTT; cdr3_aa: CSAHTPGTGVEKLFF
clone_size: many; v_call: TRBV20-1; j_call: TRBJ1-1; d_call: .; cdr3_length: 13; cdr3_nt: TGCAGTGCCACCAATACAGGGAACACTGAAGCTTTCTTT; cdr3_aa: CSATNTGNTEAFF
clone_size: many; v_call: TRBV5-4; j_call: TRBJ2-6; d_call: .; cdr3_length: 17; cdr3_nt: TGTGCCAGCAGCTCCCCTCAGGATCGGTCAGGGGCCAACGTCCTGACTTTC; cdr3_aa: CASSSPQDRSGANVLTF
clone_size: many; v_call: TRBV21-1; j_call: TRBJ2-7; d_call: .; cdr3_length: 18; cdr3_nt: TGTGCCAGCAGCAAAGGGGGACTAGCGGGGAGGGAGCCCTACGAGCAGTACTTC; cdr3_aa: CASSKGGLAGREPYEQYF
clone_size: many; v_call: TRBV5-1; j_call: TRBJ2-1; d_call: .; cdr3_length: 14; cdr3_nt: TGCGCCAGCAGCTTGGTGGCCGGGAAGAATGAGCAGTTCTTC; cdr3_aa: CASSLVAGKNEQFF
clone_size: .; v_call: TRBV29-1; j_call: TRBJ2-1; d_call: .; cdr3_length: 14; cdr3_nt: TGCAGCGTTGTCAGGGGGGTGACCTACAATGAGCAGTTCTTC; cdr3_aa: CSVVRGVTYNEQFF
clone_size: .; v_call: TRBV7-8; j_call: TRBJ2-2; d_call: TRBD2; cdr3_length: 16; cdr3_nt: TGTGCCAGCAGCCCCCGCGGAGCGGGAGTCCCCGGGGAGCTGTTTTTT; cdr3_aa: CASSPRGAGVPGELFF
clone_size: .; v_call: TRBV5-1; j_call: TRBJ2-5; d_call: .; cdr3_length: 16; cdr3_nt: TGCGCCAGCAGCTTGGAAGCGACAGGCGCGTGGGAGACCCAGTACTTC; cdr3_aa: CASSLEATGAWETQYF
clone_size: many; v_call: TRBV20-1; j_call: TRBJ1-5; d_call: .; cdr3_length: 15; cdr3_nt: TGCAGTGCTCGACCCCAGGGGTATGGCAATCAGCCCCAGCATTTT; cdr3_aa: CSARPQGYGNQPQHF
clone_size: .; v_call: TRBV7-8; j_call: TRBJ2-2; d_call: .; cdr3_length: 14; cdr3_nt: TGTGCCAGCAGCCTTCAATGGGACACCGGGGAGCTGTTTTTT; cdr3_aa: CASSLQWDTGELFF
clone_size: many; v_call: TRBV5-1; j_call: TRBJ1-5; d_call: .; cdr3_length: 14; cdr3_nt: TGCGCCAGCAGCTTTGGTACAGACAATCAGCCCCAGCATTTT; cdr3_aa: CASSFGTDNQPQHF
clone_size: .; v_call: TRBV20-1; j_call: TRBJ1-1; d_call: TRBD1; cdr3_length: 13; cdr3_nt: TGCAGTGCTAGAGGGGACAGGGACACTGAAGCTTTCTTT; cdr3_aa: CSARGDRDTEAFF
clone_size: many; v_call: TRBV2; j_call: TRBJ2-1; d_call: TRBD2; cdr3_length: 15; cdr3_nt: TGTGCCAGCAGTGAGTCGGGGGGGGCCAGGAATGAGCAGTTCTTC; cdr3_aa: CASSESGGARNEQFF
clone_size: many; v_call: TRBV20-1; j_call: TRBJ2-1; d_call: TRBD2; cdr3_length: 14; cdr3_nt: TGCAGTGCTAAAAGCGGGAGAATGAACAATGAGCAGTTCTTC; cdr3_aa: CSAKSGRMNNEQFF
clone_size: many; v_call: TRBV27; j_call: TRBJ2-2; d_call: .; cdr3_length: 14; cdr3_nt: TGTGCCAGCAGGCCGGACGGGGATGCCGGGGAGCTGTTTTTT; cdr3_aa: CASRPDGDAGELFF
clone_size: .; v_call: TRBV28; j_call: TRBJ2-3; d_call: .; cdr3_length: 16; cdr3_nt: TGTGCCAGCAGAACCCCGGGGGCCGATTACACAGATACGCAGTATTTT; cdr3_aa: CASRTPGADYTDTQYF
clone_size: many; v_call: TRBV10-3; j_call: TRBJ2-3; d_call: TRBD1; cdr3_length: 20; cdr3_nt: TGTGCCATCAGTGAGTCATTGGGTGCGTCGGGACAGGGGGACACAGATACGCAGTATTTT; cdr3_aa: CAISESLGASGQGDTDTQYF
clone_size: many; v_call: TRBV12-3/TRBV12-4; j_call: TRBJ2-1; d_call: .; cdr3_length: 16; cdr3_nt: TGTGCCAGCAGTTTCGGGGGAGAAACCCTCGGGAATGAGCAGTTCTTC; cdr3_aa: CASSFGGETLGNEQFF
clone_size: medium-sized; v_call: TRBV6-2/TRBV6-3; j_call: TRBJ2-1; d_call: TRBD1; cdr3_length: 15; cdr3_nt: TGTGCCAGCACAAACAGGGGCCGAGGAGTAAATGAGCAGTTCTTC; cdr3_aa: CASTNRGRGVNEQFF
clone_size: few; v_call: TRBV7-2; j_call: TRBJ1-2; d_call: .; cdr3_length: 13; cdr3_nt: TGTGCCAGCAGTTCAGAAAGCATCTATGGCTACACCTTC; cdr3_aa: CASSSESIYGYTF
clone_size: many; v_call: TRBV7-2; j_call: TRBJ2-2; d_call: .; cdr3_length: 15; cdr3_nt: TGTGCCAGCAGCCTTGAGGCTCCTTCGCCCGGGGAGCTGTTTTTT; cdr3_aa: CASSLEAPSPGELFF
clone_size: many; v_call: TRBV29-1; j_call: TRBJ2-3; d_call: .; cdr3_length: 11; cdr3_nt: TGCAGCCATGCCATTTTCGATACGCAGTATTTT; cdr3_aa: CSHAIFDTQYF
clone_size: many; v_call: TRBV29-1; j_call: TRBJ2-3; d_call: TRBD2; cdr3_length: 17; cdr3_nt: TGCAGCGTTGAAGATTGGTCTAGCGGGGCTAGCACAGATACGCAGTATTTT; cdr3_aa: CSVEDWSSGASTDTQYF
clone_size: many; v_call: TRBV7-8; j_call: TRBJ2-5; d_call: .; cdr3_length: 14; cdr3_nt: TGTGCCAGCAGCATAAAGGCCGGAAAAGAGACCCAGTACTTC; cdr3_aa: CASSIKAGKETQYF
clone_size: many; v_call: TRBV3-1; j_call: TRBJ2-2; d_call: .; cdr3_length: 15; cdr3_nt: TGTGCCAGCAGCCAAGACAGGGATCCTTCCGGGGAGCTGTTTTTT; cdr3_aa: CASSQDRDPSGELFF
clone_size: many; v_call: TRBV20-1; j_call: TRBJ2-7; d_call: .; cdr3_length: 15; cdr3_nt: TGCAGTGCTCGAATACTTAAGACCGACCCCTACGAGCAGTACTTC; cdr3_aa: CSARILKTDPYEQYF
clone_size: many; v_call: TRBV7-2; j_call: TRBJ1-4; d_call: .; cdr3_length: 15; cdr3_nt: TGTGCCAGCAGCGAACAGGGTACGCTGGATGAAAAACTGTTTTTT; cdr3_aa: CASSEQGTLDEKLFF
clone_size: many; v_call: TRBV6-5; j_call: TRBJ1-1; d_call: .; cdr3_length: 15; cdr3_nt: TGTGCCAGCAGTTACGAGGGCAGACTGAACACTGAAGCTTTCTTT; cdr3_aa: CASSYEGRLNTEAFF
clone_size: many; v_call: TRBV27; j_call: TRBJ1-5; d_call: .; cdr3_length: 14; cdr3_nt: TGTGCCAGCAGTTCCTCGACTGACCACCAGCCCCAGCATTTT; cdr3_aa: CASSSSTDHQPQHF
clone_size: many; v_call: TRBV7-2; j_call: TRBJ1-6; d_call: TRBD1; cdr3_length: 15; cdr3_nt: TGTGCCAGCAGCTTAGGGGGACAGCTAAATTCACCCCTCCACTTT; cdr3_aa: CASSLGGQLNSPLHF
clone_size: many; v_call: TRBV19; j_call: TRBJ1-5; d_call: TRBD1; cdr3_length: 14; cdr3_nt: TGTGCCAGTAGTATGGGGACAGGGGTTCAGCCCCAGCATTTT; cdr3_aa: CASSMGTGVQPQHF
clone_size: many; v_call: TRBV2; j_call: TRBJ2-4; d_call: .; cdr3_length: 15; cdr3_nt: TGTGCCAGCAGTGCAGGCTGGGAGTACAAAAACATTCAGTACTTC; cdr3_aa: CASSAGWEYKNIQYF
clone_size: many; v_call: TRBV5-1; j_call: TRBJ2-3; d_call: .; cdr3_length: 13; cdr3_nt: TGCGCCAGCAGCTGGGACTCCATCGGTACGCAGTATTTT; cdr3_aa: CASSWDSIGTQYF
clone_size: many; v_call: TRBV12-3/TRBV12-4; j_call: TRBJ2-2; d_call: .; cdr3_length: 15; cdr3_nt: TGTGCCAGCCTAACAGGTCGTGGTGGCACCGGGGAGCTGTTTTTT; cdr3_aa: CASLTGRGGTGELFF
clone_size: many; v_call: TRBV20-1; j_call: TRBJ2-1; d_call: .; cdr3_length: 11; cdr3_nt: TGCAGTGCGGCCTGGGGGAATGAGCAGTTCTTC; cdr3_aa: CSAAWGNEQFF
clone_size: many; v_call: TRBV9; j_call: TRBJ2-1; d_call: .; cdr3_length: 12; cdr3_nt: TGTGCCAGCAGCCCCGTGGGGGATGAGCAGTTCTTC; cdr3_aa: CASSPVGDEQFF
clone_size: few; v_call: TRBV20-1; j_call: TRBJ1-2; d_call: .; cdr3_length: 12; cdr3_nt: TGCAGTGCTAGAAAGGGACAAGGTGGCTACACCTTC; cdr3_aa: CSARKGQGGYTF
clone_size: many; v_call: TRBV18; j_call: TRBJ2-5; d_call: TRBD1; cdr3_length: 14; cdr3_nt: TGTGCCAGCTCACCAACGACAGGGGCGGAGACCCAGTACTTC; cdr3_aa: CASSPTTGAETQYF
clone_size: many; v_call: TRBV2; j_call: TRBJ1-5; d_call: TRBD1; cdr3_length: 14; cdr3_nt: TGTGCCAGCAGTGAAGAAGGGGGCTGGCAGCCCCAGCATTTT; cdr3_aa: CASSEEGGWQPQHF
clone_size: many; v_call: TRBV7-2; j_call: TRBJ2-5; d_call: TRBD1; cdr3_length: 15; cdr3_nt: TGTGCCAGCAGCTTAGGTGGGACAGGGGGAGAGACCCAGTACTTC; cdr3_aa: CASSLGGTGGETQYF
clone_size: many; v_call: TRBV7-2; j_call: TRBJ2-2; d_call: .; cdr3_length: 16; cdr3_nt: TGTGCCAGCAGCTTAGTAAATTTCCAGATCCCCGGGGAGCTGTTTTTT; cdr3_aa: CASSLVNFQIPGELFF
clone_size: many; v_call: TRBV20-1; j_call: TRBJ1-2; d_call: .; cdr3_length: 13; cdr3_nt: TGCAGTGCTAGGGGCTCCCTGAACTATGGCTACACCTTC; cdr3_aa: CSARGSLNYGYTF
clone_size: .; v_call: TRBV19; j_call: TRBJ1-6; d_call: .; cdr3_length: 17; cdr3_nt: TGTGCCAGCTCTCTCGGGGCAGGGAGTGTGAAACTTTCACCCCTCCACTTT; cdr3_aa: CASSLGAGSVKLSPLHF
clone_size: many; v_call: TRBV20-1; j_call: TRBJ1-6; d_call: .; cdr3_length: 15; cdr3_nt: TGCAGTGCCACGCTGGCCAGCTCCTATAATTCACCCCTCCACTTT; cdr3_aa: CSATLASSYNSPLHF
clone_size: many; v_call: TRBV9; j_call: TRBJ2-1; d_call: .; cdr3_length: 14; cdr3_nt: TGTGCCAGCAGCGTAGCTGGGCAGGGGTATGAGCAGTTCTTC; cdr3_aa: CASSVAGQGYEQFF
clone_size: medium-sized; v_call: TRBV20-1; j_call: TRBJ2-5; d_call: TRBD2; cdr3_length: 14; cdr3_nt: TGCAGTGCTAAGGAGGTTAGCGGGAGAGAGACCCAGTACTTC; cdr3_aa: CSAKEVSGRETQYF